A selection of T cell receptor beta chains follows, all from one sample in a study of blood T cell repertoires in COVID-19. The table came from immunoSEQ multiplex PCR; TCRdb's copy has only in-frame clones and leaves some out. The sample shows under 500,000 clones, roughly nine tenths of them seen only once. The sequenced material came from PBMCs or T cells enriched from blood (not recorded which). These receptors originate from a young man who had recovered from COVID-19. The CDR3 runs from the conserved cysteine through the conserved F or W. A D gene is named only where the DNA matches it firmly. The size field is filled for only some rows; it gives once, few, many or a size class.

j_call: TRBJ1-5
clone_size: once
d_call: -
v_call: TRBV4-2
cdr3_nt: TGTGCCAGCAGCCAAGAGGTTACGGGGTATCAGCCCCAGCATTTT
cdr3_aa: CASSQEVTGYQPQHF

j_call: TRBJ1-2
clone_size: -
d_call: -
v_call: TRBV2
cdr3_nt: TGTGCCACGGGGGAGCTTAACTATGGCTACACCTTC
cdr3_aa: CATGELNYGYTF

j_call: TRBJ2-7
clone_size: -
d_call: TRBD1
v_call: TRBV7-9
cdr3_nt: TGTGCCAGCAGCTTGGCCGGGACAGTAGCCTACGAGCAGTACTTC
cdr3_aa: CASSLAGTVAYEQYF

j_call: TRBJ2-3
clone_size: -
d_call: TRBD2
v_call: TRBV7-9
cdr3_nt: TGTGCCAGCAGTCAAAGCGGACTAGCGGGACAGTCAGGAGATACGCAGTATTTT
cdr3_aa: CASSQSGLAGQSGDTQYF

j_call: TRBJ2-2
clone_size: -
d_call: TRBD2
v_call: TRBV3-1/TRBV3-2
cdr3_nt: TGTGCCAGCAGCCAAGCTGGCGGGAGTTCCACCGGGGAGCTGTTTTTT
cdr3_aa: CASSQAGGSSTGELFF

j_call: TRBJ2-7
clone_size: -
d_call: TRBD1
v_call: TRBV29-1
cdr3_nt: TGCAGCGTTGAACCACGGACAGGGACCTACGAGCAGTACTTC
cdr3_aa: CSVEPRTGTYEQYF

j_call: TRBJ2-1
clone_size: few
d_call: TRBD2
v_call: TRBV24-1
cdr3_nt: TGTGCCACCAGTGACGTTCTAGCGGAGACATACAATGAGCAGTTCTTC
cdr3_aa: CATSDVLAETYNEQFF

j_call: TRBJ2-3
clone_size: once
d_call: TRBD2
v_call: TRBV5-1
cdr3_nt: TGCGCCAGTGGGACTAGCGGAACAGATACGCAGTATTTT
cdr3_aa: CASGTSGTDTQYF

j_call: TRBJ2-2
clone_size: -
d_call: TRBD1
v_call: TRBV5-1
cdr3_nt: TGCGCCAGCCGGGACAGGGACACCGGGGAGCTGTTTTTT
cdr3_aa: CASRDRDTGELFF

j_call: TRBJ2-1
clone_size: -
d_call: TRBD2
v_call: TRBV7-9
cdr3_nt: TGTGCCAGCAGCCCTCGACTAGCGGGGTCCTACAATGAGCAGTTCTTC
cdr3_aa: CASSPRLAGSYNEQFF

j_call: TRBJ1-5
clone_size: -
d_call: TRBD1
v_call: TRBV24-1
cdr3_nt: TGTGCCACCAGTGACCACCGGACACAGGGGGGTAGTCAGCCCCAGCATTTT
cdr3_aa: CATSDHRTQGGSQPQHF

j_call: TRBJ2-1
clone_size: -
d_call: TRBD2
v_call: TRBV9
cdr3_nt: TGTGCCAGCAGCGCCTCCGGGACTAGCGGGAGACATGAGCAGTTCTTC
cdr3_aa: CASSASGTSGRHEQFF

j_call: TRBJ2-1
clone_size: many
d_call: TRBD2
v_call: TRBV11-1
cdr3_nt: TGTGCCAGCAGCCGAGTAGCGGGAACGCAGTTCTTC
cdr3_aa: CASSRVAGTQFF

j_call: TRBJ1-1
clone_size: -
d_call: -
v_call: TRBV29-1
cdr3_nt: TGCAGCGTAGCCGGGACTGAAGCTTTCTTT
cdr3_aa: CSVAGTEAFF

j_call: TRBJ2-5
clone_size: -
d_call: TRBD2
v_call: TRBV5-1
cdr3_nt: TGCGCCAGCAGCTTGGGGACTAGCGGGAGGGAGACCCAGTACTTC
cdr3_aa: CASSLGTSGRETQYF

j_call: TRBJ2-2
clone_size: -
d_call: TRBD2
v_call: TRBV7-9
cdr3_nt: TGTGCCAGCAGCCGAAATAGCGGGAGCAACACCGGGGAGCTGTTTTTT
cdr3_aa: CASSRNSGSNTGELFF

j_call: TRBJ2-1
clone_size: -
d_call: TRBD2
v_call: TRBV3-1/TRBV3-2
cdr3_nt: TGTGCCAGCAGCCAAGAGGCGGGACTAGCGGGGTTCGGGCAGTTCTTC
cdr3_aa: CASSQEAGLAGFGQFF

j_call: TRBJ2-1
clone_size: -
d_call: TRBD2
v_call: TRBV13
cdr3_nt: TGTGCCAGCAGCTCACGGCTAGAGCGGGAGGCCTACAATGAGCAGTTCTTC
cdr3_aa: CASSSRLEREAYNEQFF

j_call: TRBJ2-7
clone_size: many
d_call: -
v_call: TRBV7-8
cdr3_nt: TGTGCCAGCAGCCTGAGGACAGTGGCGTACTTC
cdr3_aa: CASSLRTVAYF